This T cell receptor (beta chain) was identified in a study of blood T cell repertoires in COVID-19. The CDR3 length is 13 residues. V gave up 8 bases and J gave up 6 bases, with 14 bases separating them. Germline V lookup: CDR1 LNHDA, CDR2 SQIVND (reference sequence). The method was immunoSEQ multiplex PCR; TCRdb's version includes in-frame clones alone and lacks a portion of them. The repertoire holds about 300,000 clones, with about 90% as singletons. Sequencing was carried out using peripheral blood. The V gene is TRBV19, the J gene TRBJ2-1, with a weak D call TRBD1 (5 bases). This clonotype was obtained from a man younger than 35 who had recovered from COVID-19. This CDR3 reads CASGALVTNEQFF. The CDR3 nucleotides read TGTGCCAGTGGGGCTCTCGTTACCAATGAGCAGTTCTTC.